The source of this T cell receptor beta chain is a study of CD8+ T cells in alopecia areata. Study-level information: Scalp area affected, as a percentage, set the severity score of treated patients.

The treatment here: oral pan-JAK inhibitor, 5-10 mg twice daily. Extracted RNA was reverse transcribed into cDNA, the sequencing template. Sequencing used immunoSEQ multiplex PCR; TCRdb keeps in-frame clones, though not all of them. Counted here are tens of thousands of clones, 35% to 55% occurring once; the ten biggest clones make up roughly 22%. Findings and caveats of the study: In scalp and blood, many expanded lesional clones persisted during tofacitinib. Clonality in the scalp and expanded CD8+ clones ranked among the top 100 were significantly decreased by tofacitinib. Lesional scalp, especially alopecia totalis/universalis, showed higher clonality than normal scalp.

In this sample, this clone is medium-sized. Its target is unknown. The sequencing here drew on CD8+ T cells sorted from blood, taken around week 37, from a patient treated with tofacitinib. The receptor was isolated from a human donor with alopecia areata.

This CDR3 is CASSEEGEFPTDTQYF. In nucleotides, the CDR3 is TGTGCCAGCAGTGAAGAGGGGGAATTCCCCACAGATACGCAGTATTTT. This chain connects TRBV6-4 to TRBJ2-3, with TRBD1 as a possible D gene (6 bases). V lost 3 bases, J lost 2 bases, and 15 bases lay in between. Per germline, CDR1 MRHNA and CDR2 SNTAGT. This CDR3 contains 16 residues.